This T cell receptor (beta chain) originates from a study of blood T cell repertoires in COVID-19. Assay: immunoSEQ multiplex PCR; the TCRdb copy retains only in-frame clones and omits some. The sample has roughly 73,000 clones, roughly nine tenths seen once; the top ten hold 1.4% to 1.5%. The specimen sequenced was peripheral blood. The TCR sequence derives from a man aged 50-60 years with acute or convalescent COVID-19.

The CDR3 DNA reads TGTGCCAGCAGTTACATTTCGGACAGGACTGATGGCTACACCTTC. Translation gives CASSYISDRTDGYTF. This chain connects TRBV6-2 or TRBV6-3 to TRBJ1-2, with TRBD1 matching over 7 bases. CDR1 and CDR2 (germline): MNHEY, SVGEGT. V lost 2 bases to trimming and J lost 6 bases; unmatched junction nucleotides: 9. The CDR3 spans 15 residues.